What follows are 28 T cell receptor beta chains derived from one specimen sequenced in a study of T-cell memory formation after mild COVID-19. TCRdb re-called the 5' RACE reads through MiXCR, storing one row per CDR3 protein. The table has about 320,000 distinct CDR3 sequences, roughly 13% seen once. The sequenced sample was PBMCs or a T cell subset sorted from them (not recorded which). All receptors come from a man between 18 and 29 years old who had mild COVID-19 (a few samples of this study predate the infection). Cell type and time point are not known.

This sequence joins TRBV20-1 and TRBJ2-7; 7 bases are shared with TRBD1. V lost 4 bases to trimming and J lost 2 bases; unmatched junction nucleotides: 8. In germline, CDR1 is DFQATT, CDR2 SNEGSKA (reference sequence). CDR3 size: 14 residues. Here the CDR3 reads CSATRDRGTYEQYF. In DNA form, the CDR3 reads TGCAGTGCTACTCGGGACAGAGGAACCTACGAGCAGTACTTC.

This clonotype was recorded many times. CDR3 protein: CATTDRGLGNEQFF. CDR3 bases: TGTGCCACCACGGACAGGGGCTTAGGCAATGAGCAGTTCTTC. The chain carries TRBV18 and TRBJ2-1; 9 bases fit TRBD1. This CDR3 has 14 amino acids. V was clipped by 10 bases and J by 6 bases; unmatched bases: 10. The V gene's germline CDR1 is KGHSH and CDR2 LQKENI.

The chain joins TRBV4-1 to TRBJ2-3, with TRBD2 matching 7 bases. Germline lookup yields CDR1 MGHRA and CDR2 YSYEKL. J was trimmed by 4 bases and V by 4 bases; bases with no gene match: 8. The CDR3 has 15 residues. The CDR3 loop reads CASSPGLGFSDTQYF. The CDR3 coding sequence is TGCGCCAGCAGCCCAGGACTAGGGTTTTCAGATACGCAGTATTTT.

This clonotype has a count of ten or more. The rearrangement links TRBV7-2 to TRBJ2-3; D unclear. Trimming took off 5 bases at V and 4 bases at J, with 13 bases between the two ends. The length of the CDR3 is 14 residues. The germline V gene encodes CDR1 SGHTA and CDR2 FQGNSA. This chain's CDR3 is CASSPNFGADTQYF. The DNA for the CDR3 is TGTGCCAGCAGCCCCAACTTCGGCGCAGATACGCAGTATTTT. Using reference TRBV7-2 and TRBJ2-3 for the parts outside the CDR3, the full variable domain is GAGVSQSPSNKVTEKGKDVELRCDPISGHTALYWYRQSLGQGLEFLIYFQGNSAPDKSGLPSDRFSAERTGGSVSTLTIQRTQQEDSAVYLCASSPNFGADTQYFGPGTRLTVL.

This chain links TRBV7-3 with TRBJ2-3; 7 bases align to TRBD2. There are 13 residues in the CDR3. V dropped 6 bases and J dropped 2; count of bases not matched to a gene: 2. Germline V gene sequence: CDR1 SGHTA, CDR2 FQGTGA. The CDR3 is CASRAGSTDTQYF. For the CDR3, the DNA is TGTGCCAGCAGAGCGGGGTCCACAGATACGCAGTATTTT.

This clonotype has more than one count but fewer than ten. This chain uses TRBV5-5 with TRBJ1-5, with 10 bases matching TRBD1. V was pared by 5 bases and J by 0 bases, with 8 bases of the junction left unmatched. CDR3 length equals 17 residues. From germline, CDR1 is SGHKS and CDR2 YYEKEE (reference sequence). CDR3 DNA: TGTGCCAGCAGAAAAGGGACAGGGGTTTATAGCAATCAGCCCCAGCATTTT. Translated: CASRKGTGVYSNQPQHF.

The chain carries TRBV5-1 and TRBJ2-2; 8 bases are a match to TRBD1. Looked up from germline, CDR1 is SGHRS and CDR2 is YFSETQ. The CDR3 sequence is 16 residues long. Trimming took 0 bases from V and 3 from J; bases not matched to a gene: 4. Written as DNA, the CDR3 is TGCGCCAGCAGCTTGGCAGGACAGGGCTACACCGGGGAGCTGTTTTTT. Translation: CASSLAGQGYTGELFF.

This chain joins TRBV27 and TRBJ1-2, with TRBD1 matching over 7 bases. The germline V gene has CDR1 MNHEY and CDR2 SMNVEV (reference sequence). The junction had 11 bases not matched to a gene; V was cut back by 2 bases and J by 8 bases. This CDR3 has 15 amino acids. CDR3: CASSLTGTDAKGYTF. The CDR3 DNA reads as TGTGCCAGCAGTTTAACTGGGACAGACGCTAAGGGCTACACCTTC.

DNA for the CDR3: TGTGCCAGCAGCCCATCGTCCCACGGAAAGACCCAGTACTTC. This translates into CASSPSSHGKTQYF. The rearrangement links TRBV7-2 to TRBJ2-5; D gene unclear. Germline V gene sequence: CDR1 SGHTA, CDR2 FQGNSA. The CDR3 length is 14 residues. Trimming removed 5 bases from V and 6 bases from J, with 16 bases in between.

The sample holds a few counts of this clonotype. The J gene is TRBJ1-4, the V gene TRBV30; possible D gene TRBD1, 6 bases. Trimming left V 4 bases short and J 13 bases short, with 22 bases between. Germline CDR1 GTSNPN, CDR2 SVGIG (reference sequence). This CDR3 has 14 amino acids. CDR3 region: CAWTQGTIMKPLFF. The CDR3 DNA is TGTGCCTGGACCCAGGGGACCATAATGAAACCACTGTTTTTT.

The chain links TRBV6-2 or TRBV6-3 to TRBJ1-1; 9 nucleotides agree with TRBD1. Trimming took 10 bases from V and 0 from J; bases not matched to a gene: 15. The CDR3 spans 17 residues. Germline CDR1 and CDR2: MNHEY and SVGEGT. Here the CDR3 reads CATRPRRGQGLNTEAFF. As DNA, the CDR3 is TGTGCCACCAGGCCAAGACGGGGACAGGGATTGAACACTGAAGCTTTCTTT.

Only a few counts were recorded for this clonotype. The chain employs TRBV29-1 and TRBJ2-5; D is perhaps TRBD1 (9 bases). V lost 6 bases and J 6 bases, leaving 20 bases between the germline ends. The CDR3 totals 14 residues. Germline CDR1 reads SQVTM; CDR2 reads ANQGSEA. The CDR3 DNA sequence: TGCAGCGTAGCCGCGGGGGGACAGGGTCAGACCCAGTACTTC. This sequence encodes CSVAAGGQGQTQYF.

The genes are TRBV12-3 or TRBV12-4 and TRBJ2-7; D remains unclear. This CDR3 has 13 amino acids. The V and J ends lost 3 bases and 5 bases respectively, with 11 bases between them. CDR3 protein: CASSFTARDEQYF. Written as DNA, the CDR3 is TGTGCCAGCAGTTTTACCGCCCGGGACGAGCAGTACTTC.

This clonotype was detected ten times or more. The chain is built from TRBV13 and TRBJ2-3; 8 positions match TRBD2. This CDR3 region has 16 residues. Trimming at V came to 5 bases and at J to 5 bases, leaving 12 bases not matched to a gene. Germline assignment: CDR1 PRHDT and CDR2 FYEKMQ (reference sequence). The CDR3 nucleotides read TGTGCCAGCAGCCCGCGGGGGGCCCTGGGTGGAGATACGCAGTATTTT. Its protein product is CASSPRGALGGDTQYF.

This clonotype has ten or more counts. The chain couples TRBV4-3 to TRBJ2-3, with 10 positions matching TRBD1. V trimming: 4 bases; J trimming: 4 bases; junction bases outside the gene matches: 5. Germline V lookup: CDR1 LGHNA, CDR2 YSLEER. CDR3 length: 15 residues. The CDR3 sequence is CASSPGQGGADTQYF. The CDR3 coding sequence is TGCGCCAGCAGCCCCGGACAGGGGGGAGCAGATACGCAGTATTTT.

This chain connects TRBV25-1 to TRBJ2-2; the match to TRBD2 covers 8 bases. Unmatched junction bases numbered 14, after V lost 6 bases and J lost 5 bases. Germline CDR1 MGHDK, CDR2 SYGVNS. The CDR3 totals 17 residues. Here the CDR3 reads CASSLSLGGGSTGELFF. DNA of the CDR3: TGTGCCAGCAGCCTGAGCCTGGGCGGGGGGAGTACCGGGGAGCTGTTTTTT.

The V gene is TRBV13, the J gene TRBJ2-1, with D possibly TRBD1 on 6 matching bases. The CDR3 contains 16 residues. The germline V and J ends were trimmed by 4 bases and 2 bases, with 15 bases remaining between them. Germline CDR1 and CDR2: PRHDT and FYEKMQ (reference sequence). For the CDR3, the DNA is TGTGCCAGCAGCTCCCCAACTCGACAGGCCTACAATGAGCAGTTCTTC. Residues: CASSSPTRQAYNEQFF.

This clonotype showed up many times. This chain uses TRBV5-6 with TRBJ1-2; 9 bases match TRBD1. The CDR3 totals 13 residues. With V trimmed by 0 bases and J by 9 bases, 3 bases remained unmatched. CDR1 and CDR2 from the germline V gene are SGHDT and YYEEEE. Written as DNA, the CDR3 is TGTGCCAGCAGCTTGGACAGGGGGCAAAGCTACACCTTC. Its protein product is CASSLDRGQSYTF. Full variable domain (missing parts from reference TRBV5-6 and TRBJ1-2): DAGVTQSPTHLIKTRGQQVTLRCSPKSGHDTVSWYQQALGQGPQFIFQYYEEEERQRGNFPDRFSGHQFPNYSSELNVNALLLGDSALYLCASSLDRGQSYTFGSGTRLTVV.

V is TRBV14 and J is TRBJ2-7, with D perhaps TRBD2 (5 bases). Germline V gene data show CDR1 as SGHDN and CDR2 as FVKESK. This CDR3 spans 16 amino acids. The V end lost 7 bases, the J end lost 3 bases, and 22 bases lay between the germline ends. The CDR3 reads CASTNHGERVNYEQYV. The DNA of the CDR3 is TGTGCCAGCACCAACCACGGGGAGAGGGTAAACTACGAGCAGTACGTC.

CDR3 bases: TGTGCCAGCAGTCCGGCGGCCTATGGCTACACCTTC. As protein: CASSPAAYGYTF. The chain joins TRBV12-3 or TRBV12-4 to TRBJ1-2; D ambiguous. The CDR3 sequence is 12 residues long. V was clipped by 5 bases and J by 4 bases, with 8 bases between them.

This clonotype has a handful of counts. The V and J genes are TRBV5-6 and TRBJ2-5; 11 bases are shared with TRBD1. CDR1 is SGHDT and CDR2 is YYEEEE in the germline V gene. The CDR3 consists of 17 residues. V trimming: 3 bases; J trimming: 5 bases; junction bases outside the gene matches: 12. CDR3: CASSSYSRTGGVETQYF. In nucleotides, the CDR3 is TGTGCCAGCAGCTCCTATTCAAGGACAGGGGGCGTTGAGACCCAGTACTTC.

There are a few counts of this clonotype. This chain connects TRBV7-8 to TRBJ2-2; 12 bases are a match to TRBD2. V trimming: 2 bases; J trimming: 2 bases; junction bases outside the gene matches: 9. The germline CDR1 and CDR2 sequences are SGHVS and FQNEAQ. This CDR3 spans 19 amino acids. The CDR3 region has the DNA TGTGCCAGCAGCTTACTAATTACGACTAGCGGGGGTAACACCGGGGAGCTGTTTTTT. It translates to CASSLLITTSGGNTGELFF. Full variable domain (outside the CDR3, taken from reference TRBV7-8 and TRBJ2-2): GAGVSQSPRYKVAKRGQDVALRCDPISGHVSLFWYQQALGQGPEFLTYFQNEAQLDKSGLPSDRFFAERPEGSVSTLKIQRTQQEDSAVYLCASSLLITTSGGNTGELFFGEGSRLTVL.

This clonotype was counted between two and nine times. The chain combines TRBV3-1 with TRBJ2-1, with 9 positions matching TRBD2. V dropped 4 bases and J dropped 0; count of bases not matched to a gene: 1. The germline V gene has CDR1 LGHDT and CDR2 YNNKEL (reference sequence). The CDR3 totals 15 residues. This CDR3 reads CASSLAGDSYNEQFF. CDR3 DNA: TGTGCCAGCAGCCTAGCGGGGGACTCCTACAATGAGCAGTTCTTC.

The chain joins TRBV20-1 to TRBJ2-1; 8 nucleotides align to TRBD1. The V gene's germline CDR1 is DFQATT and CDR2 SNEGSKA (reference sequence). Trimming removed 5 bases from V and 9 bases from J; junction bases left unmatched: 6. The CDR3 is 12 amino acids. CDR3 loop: CSAQDRVREQFF. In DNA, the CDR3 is TGCAGTGCTCAGGACAGGGTACGTGAGCAGTTCTTC.

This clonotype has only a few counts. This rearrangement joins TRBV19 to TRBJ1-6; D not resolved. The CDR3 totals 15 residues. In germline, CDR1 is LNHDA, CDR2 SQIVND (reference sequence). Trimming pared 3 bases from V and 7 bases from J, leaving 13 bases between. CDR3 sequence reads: CASSIYQPGNSPLHF. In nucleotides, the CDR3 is TGTGCCAGTAGTATTTACCAACCGGGGAATTCACCCCTCCACTTT.

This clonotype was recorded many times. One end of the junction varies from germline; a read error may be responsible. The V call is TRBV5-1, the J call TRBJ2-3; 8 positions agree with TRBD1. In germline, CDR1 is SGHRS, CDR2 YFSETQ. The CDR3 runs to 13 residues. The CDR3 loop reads CASSPQGADTQYF. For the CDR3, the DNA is TGTGCCAGCAGCCCCCAGGGGGCGGATACGCAGTATTTT.

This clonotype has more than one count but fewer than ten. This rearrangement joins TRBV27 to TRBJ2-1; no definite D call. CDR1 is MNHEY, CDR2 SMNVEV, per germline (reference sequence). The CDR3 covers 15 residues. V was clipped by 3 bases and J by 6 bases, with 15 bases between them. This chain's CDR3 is CASSFLGQPGNEQFF. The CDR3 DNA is TGTGCCAGCAGTTTTCTCGGGCAGCCGGGCAATGAGCAGTTCTTC.

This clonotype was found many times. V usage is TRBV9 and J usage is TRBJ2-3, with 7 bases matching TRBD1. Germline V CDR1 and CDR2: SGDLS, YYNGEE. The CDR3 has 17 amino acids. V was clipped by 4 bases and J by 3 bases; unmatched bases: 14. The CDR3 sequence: CASSPREQGEWTDTQYF. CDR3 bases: TGTGCCAGCAGCCCGAGGGAGCAGGGGGAGTGGACAGATACGCAGTATTTT.